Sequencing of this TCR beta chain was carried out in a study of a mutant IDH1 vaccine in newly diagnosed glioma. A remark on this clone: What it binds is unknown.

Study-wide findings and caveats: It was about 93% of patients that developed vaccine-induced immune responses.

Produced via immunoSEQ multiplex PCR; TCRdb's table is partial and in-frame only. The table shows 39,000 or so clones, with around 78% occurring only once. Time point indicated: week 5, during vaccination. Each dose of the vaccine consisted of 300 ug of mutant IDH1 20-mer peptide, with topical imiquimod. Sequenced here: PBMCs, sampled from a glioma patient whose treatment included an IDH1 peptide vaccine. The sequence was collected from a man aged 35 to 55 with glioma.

The CDR3 reads CASSLLVNYGYTF. The CDR3 DNA reads as TGTGCCAGCAGCTTGCTGGTTAACTATGGCTACACCTTC. This chain uses TRBV7-8 with TRBJ1-2; D not resolved. This CDR3 comprises 13 residues. In germline, CDR1 is SGHVS, CDR2 FQNEAQ. The V and J ends lost 3 bases and 1 base respectively, with 6 bases between them.